This T cell receptor (beta chain) was identified in a study of blood T cell repertoires in COVID-19 (dated by TCRdb to 2018 to 2020). The study in broad terms: Samples covering the acute and convalescent phases of COVID-19 were provided by collaborators in the United States, Italy and Spain. Samples came from the ongoing ImmuneRACE study (first 160 participants) plus 1,254 subjects from 6 global collaborators. Subjects who had been exposed to COVID-19, were actively infected with it, or had recovered from it provided the deeply sampled blood TCRbeta repertoires that made up the dataset. The sample metadata nearly always contained a de-identified subject ID, COVID-19 status, age in years and sex. HLA class I and class II types, where available, came from metadata supplied by the sample provider rather than from assay-based typing. The repertoires were released in a freely available public database meant as a resource for research on the immune response to SARS-CoV-2. The prospective study material was composed of cDNA or gDNA derived from T cells, B-cell-depleted T cells, or PBMCs.

Of note for this clone: What antigen it recognizes has not been identified. One end of the junction does not line up with germline, which may come from a read error.

Inclusive of the bounding cysteine and phenylalanine, the CDR3 is 14 residues long. Only the CDR3 region is kept as DNA, spanning 42 bases read in frame from base 1. From a lookup of the germline V gene, CDR1 and CDR2 are SGHRS and YFSETQ. Collaborating institutions collected whole blood in K2EDTA tubes following their own protocols. Collaborator samples were shipped for TCRbeta analysis as frozen whole blood, isolated PBMCs, or DNA extracted from either sample type. Results the study describes overall, beyond this receptor: The amount of clinical and demographic metadata varied by source and participant and was provided uncurated.

TCRbeta CDR3 regions were amplified from genomic DNA by means of the immunoSEQ Assay, a bias-controlled multiplex PCR. In the authors' own workflow: The number of nucleated cells in each sample was estimated from the amplification of reference gene primers within the assay. To quantify the absolute abundance of each unique TCRbeta CDR3 rearrangement, sequence reads were collapsed and filtered. For each sample, productive Simpson clonality was calculated as the square root of Simpson's diversity index over productive rearrangements. This is the immuneACCESS table as TCRdb keeps it, with only in-frame sequences that have V and J called. A part of the clones is gone; compared with another copy, unresolved V genes explain less than half, and the rest is unexplained. That table supplies the V and J calls and clone size; D and trimming were determined from the DNA. The sample profile shows over 100,000 clones; about 85% of them were found once. In total, the top ten clones hold approximately 1.5% of the sample.

The source material was peripheral blood. The V and J segments used are TRBV5-1 and TRBJ2-2; the junction holds 7 bases that match TRBD2. The sequence derives from a man between 40 and 49 years old with acute or convalescent COVID-19. For the CDR3, the sequence is CTSSLGGYTGELFF. The DNA sequence follows: TGCACCAGCAGCCTGGGAGGGTACACCGGGGAGCTGTTTTTT.